This T cell receptor (beta chain) was observed in a study of cytomegalovirus exposure and HLA in healthy donors. General study points: For most TCR sequences rarity was the rule, although some public TCRs occurred in many donors. Sequences of the TCR beta chain were said to predict the HLA-A and HLA-B alleles of most subjects accurately. What a later analysis reportedly showed was that an Asian-associated ancestry cluster had fewer N-insertions than the 666-donor mean.

The study ran its PCR with 60 Vbeta and 13 Jbeta primers. The assay was immunoSEQ multiplex PCR, and TCRdb's table has in-frame clones only and misses some. Among 90,000 to 120,000 clones listed, less than 85% were seen once. This clone was picked up a small number of times. The antigen remains undetermined. CDR3 size: 13 residues. The V and J ends lost 4 bases and 2 bases respectively, with 9 bases between them. CDR1 and CDR2 (germline): SGHDT, YYEEEE. The clonotype was recovered from a woman aged 40 to 50 in good health and CMV-seropositive. The chain has TRBV5-6 and TRBJ1-2; a weak D match, TRBD1 (5 bases). The sample taken for sequencing was PBMCs. This chain's CDR3 is CASSIDRNYGYTF. CDR3 in DNA: TGTGCCAGCAGCATAGACAGAAACTATGGCTACACCTTC.